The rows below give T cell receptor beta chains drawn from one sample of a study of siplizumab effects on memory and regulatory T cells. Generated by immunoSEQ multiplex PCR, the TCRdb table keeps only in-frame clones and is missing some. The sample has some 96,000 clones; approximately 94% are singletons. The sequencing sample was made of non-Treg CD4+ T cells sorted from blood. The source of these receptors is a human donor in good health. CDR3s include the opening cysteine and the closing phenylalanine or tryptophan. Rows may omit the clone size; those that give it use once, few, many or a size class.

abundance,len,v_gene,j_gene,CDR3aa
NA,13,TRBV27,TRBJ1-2,CASSTTGFFGYTF
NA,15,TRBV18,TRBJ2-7,CASSPGQEFSYEQYF
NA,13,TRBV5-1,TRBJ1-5,CASSLGSGLPQHF
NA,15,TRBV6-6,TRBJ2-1,CASSKRLAESNEQFF
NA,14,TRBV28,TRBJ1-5,CASSRSGRSQPQHF
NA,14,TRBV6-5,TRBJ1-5,CASRDNRDGQPQHF
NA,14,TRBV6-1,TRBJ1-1,CASSDGQMNTEAFF
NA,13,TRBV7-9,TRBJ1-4,CASSLGAGEGRFF
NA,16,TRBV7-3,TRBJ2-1,CASSLTGREAHNEQFF
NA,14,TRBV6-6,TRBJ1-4,CASSYYGEVEKLFF
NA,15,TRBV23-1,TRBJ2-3,CASRRGGPDTDTQYF
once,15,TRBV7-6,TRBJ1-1,CASSGSQTEATEAFF
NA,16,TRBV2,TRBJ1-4,CASSELSLRTNEKLFF
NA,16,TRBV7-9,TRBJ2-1,CASSLEWLAGVNEQFF
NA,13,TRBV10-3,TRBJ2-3,CAIGSGNTDTQYF
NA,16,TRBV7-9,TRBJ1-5,CASSSEDRGANQPQHF
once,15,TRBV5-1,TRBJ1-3,CASSSSGDSGNTIYF
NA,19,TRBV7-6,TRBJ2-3,CASSSPGTSGRPRTDTQYF
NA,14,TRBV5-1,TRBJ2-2,CASSFTANTGELFF
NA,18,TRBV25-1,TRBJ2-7,CASSEYLLAGSGSYEQYF
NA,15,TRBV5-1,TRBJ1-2,CASSQWTDRRDGYTF
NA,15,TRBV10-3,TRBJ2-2,CAITGSGGGTGELFF
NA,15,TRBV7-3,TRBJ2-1,CASSLRVVGEVEQFF
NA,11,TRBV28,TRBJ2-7,CASSRGYEQYF
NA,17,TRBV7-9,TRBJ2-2,CASSGLGSQGYTGELFF
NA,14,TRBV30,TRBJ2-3,CGARSDFGTDTQYF
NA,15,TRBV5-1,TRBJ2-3,CASSLEDRGPDTQYF
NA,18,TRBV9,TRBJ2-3,CASSPIPTSGSSTDTQYF
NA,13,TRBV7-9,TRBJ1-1,CASSFEGFTEAFF
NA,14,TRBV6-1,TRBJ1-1,CASRTTGRDTEAFF
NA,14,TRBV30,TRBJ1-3,CAWSVRGSGNTIYF
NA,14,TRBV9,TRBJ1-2,CASTEGGLNYGYTF
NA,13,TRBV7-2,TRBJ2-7,CASSLVVGYEQYF
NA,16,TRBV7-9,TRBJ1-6,CASSLGNHREVRPLHF
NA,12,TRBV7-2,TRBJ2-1,CASSLAFNEQFF